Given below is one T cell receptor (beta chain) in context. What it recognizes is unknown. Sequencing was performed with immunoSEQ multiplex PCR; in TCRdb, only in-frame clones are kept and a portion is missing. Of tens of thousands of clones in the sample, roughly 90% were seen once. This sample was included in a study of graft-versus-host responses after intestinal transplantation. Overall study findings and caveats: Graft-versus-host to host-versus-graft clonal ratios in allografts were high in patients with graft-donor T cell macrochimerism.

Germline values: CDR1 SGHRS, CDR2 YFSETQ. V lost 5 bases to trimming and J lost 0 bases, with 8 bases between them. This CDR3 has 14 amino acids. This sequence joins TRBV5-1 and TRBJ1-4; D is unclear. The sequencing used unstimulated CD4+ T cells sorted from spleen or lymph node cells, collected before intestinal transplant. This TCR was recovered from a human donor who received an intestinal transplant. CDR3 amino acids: CASRSSPTNEKLFF. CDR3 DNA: TGCGCCAGCAGGTCCAGCCCAACTAATGAAAAACTGTTTTTT.